A single TCR beta chain is shown here with its context. The antigen is undetermined. Amplification used 60 Vbeta primers and 13 Jbeta primers. Clones were read by immunoSEQ multiplex PCR, and TCRdb kept only the in-frame ones, dropping some. In the table there are 100,000 to 150,000 clones, 81% of which are singletons. This record comes from a study of cytomegalovirus exposure and HLA in healthy donors. Study-wide results and limits: A prior analysis recorded that most TCR beta V segments were productive about 90% or about 30% of the time. A later analysis linked a missense DCLRE1C variant to TCR beta V- and J-gene trimming. Researchers reported from a later analysis that most CMV-associated TCR beta chains appeared HLA-restricted. The study assumed roughly uniform donor sequencing depth for presence/absence analyses.

The germline gives CDR1 SGHAT, CDR2 FQDESV (reference sequence). The CDR3 is 16 residues long. V was pared by 5 bases and J by 8 bases, with 9 bases of the junction left unmatched. This clonotype was sampled from a man between 18 and 29 years old in good health and CMV-seronegative. V gene TRBV11-1 combines with J gene TRBJ2-1; 13 positions match TRBD2. The source material was PBMCs. The CDR3 loop is CASSPTSGGAGDEQFF. The CDR3 DNA sequence: TGTGCCAGCAGCCCAACTAGCGGGGGGGCCGGAGATGAGCAGTTCTTC.